This T cell receptor (beta chain) was sequenced for a study of blood T cell repertoires in COVID-19. This clone was detected a few times. Clones were read by immunoSEQ multiplex PCR, and TCRdb kept only the in-frame ones, dropping some. The sample holds 270,000 or so clones, approximately 80% seen once. From germline, CDR1 is PRHDT and CDR2 FYEKMQ (reference sequence). V lost 5 bases, J lost 3 bases, and 16 bases stayed unmatched. The CDR3 covers 17 residues. Input material: peripheral blood. The TCR sequence derives from a woman aged 55-69 years with active or convalescent COVID-19. This rearrangement joins TRBV13 to TRBJ2-7; 7 bases agree with TRBD1. In DNA, the CDR3 is TGTGCCAGCAGCAACTCCGGTAAAGGGACAGCCTTCTACGAGCAGTACTTC. It is translated as CASSNSGKGTAFYEQYF.